This TCR beta chain was captured in a study (dated by TCRdb to between 2016 and 2019). Regarding the complete study: Duodenal biopsy samples, 6 to 12 in number, were provided by patients along with blood volumes of up to 100 ml. Most subjects' cells were stained with pooled PE-conjugated tetramers presenting glia-alpha1a, -alpha2, -ω1 and -ω2 epitopes. To allow long-term comparison, patients who had historic T cell material from decades earlier were asked to donate new blood and biopsy samples. The study followed gluten-specific CD4+ T cell receptor repertoires in celiac disease in blood and gut, at different disease stages, and over intervals ranging from weeks to decades. The overall study examined blood and gut biopsy samples from about 21 celiac disease patients. General findings and caveats noted by the study authors: Clonotypes specific for gluten lasted for decades, and samples taken about 16 to 30 years apart shared up to roughly 50% overlap. Of approximately 1,800 TCRs from 15 to 20 patients, roughly 9.7% of the TCR-alpha, TCR-beta or paired amino acid sequences were public. Across patients, roughly 1% of TCR-beta sequences and 0.2% of paired TCR-alpha/beta clonotypes were shared, and the authors concluded that cross-contamination was not an issue. Even when the same sample was sequenced in two independent runs, clonotype overlap topped out at only around 50% because of sampling limits. Conclusions depend on tetramer specificity; previously roughly 80% of tetramer-sorted clones showed antigen-specific proliferation.

This clonotype is classified as large (0.1 to 1%). The record has no base qualities; no much larger clone is one base away. V has 4 bases trimmed and J has 2 bases trimmed; junction bases matching no gene number 12. The CDR3 spans 18 residues, from the cysteine through the phenylalanine. This entry keeps only the CDR3 DNA: 54 bases, framed from base 1. CDR1 SGHTA and CDR2 FQGTGA were looked up in the germline V gene. The library was generated by 5' RACE. A modified SMART protocol was used to prepare bulk TCR libraries. Bulk TCR libraries were sequenced on Illumina MiSeq with paired-end 300 bp reads, whereas single-cell libraries were sequenced on MiSeq with paired-end 250 bp reads. Processing in the source paper ran as follows. Reads were preprocessed using selected pRESTO steps, and V, D, J genes and CDR3 junctions were assigned using IMGT/HighV-QUEST. Bulk sequences were retained only when found in at least two replicas with cumulative read counts of 10 or more. For samples with more than 20 cells, repertoire diversity was measured using a sample-corrected Shannon entropy estimator. TCRdb reprocessed the public reads (quality trimming at Q25 with fastp, clone calling with MiXCR) and kept in-frame beta chains. Records with the same CDR3 protein are collapsed into one entry carrying the most frequent genes and DNA. Clone size and V and J calls follow TCRdb, not the original study. The sample has roughly 180 distinct CDR3 sequences on record, 5% to 6.5% of them singletons. The ten top clones hold about 40% of the sample.

When samples held relatively high numbers of tetramer-positive T cells, bulk-cell sorting was done alongside single-cell sorting. Gluten-specific T cells were isolated with HLA-DQ:gluten tetramers and analyzed by high-throughput sequencing of rearranged TCR-alpha and TCR-beta genes. A BD Aria II cell sorter was used for all sorting, and FlowJo was used to analyze the flow data. Sample: gluten tetramer+ CD4+ T cells from blood or duodenal biopsy (not recorded which); whether cultured is not recorded, taken while untreated, on a gluten-free diet, or during gluten challenge (not recorded which). According to the study, the label for this sample's cell subset or site signals: CD4+ T cells binding HLA-DQ:gluten tetramers. The chain is assembled from TRBV7-3 and TRBJ2-3, with 10 junctional bases fitting TRBD2. The TCR comes from a male donor with celiac disease. The CDR3 is CASSSLGGLAGVTDTQYF. The sequence in DNA is TGTGCCAGCAGCTCACTCGGGGGGCTAGCGGGAGTCACAGATACGCAGTATTTT.